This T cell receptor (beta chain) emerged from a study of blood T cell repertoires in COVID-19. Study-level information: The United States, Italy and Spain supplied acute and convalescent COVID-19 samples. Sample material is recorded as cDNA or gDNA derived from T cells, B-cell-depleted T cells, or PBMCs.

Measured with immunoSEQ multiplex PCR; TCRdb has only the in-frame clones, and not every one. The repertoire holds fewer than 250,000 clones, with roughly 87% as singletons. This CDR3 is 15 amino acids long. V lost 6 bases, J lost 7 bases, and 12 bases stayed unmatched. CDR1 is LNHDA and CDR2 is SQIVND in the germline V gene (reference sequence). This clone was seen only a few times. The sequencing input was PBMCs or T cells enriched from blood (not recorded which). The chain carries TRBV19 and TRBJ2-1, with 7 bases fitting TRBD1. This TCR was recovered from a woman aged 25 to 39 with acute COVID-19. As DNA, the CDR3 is TGTGCCAGTAGGACCGGGACAGTCGGTAATAATGAGCAGTTCTTC. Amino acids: CASRTGTVGNNEQFF. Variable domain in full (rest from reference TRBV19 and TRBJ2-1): DGGITQSPKYLFRKEGQNVTLSCEQNLNHDAMYWYRQDPGQGLRLIYYSQIVNDFQKGDIAEGYSVSREKKESFPLTVTSAQKNPTAFYLCASRTGTVGNNEQFFGPGTRLTVL.